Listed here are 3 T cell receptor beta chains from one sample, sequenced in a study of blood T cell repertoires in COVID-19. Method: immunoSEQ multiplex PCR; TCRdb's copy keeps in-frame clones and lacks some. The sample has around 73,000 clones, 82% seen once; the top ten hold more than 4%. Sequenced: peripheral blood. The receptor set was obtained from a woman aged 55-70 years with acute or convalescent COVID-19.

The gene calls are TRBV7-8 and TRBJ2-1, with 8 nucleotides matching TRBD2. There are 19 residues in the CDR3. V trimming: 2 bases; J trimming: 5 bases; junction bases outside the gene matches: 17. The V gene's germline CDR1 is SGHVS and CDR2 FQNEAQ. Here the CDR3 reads CASSLRIAGFTGADNEQFF. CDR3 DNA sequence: TGTGCCAGCAGCTTAAGGATAGCGGGGTTCACCGGGGCGGACAATGAGCAGTTCTTC.

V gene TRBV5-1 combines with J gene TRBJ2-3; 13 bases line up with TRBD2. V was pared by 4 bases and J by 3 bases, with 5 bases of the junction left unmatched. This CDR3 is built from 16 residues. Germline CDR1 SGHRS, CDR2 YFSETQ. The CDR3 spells CASSIGLAGVTDTQYF. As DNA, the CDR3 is TGCGCCAGCAGCATAGGACTAGCGGGGGTAACAGATACGCAGTATTTT.

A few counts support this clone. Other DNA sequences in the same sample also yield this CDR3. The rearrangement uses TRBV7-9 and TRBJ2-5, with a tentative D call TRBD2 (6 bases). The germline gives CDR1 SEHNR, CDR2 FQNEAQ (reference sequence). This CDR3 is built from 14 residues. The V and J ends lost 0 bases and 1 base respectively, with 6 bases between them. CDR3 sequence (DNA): TGTGCCAGCAGCTTAGCGGGGGGCCAAGAGACCCAGTACTTC. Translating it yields CASSLAGGQETQYF.